This record covers a single TCR beta chain. Which antigen it targets is not known. Base qualities are not at hand, and no much larger clone is one base apart. Relative to germline, V is missing 4 bases and J is missing 4 bases, with 14 bases of the junction outside any gene match. CDR1 and CDR2 (SGHNT, YYREEE) derive from the germline V gene (reference sequence). The CDR3 sequence holds 17 residues, the cysteine and phenylalanine included. Left in the record is the CDR3 DNA by itself, 51 bases read in frame from the first base. The sample originates from a study of cytomegalovirus exposure and HLA in healthy donors (dated 2017 in TCRdb). About the full investigation: In an earlier analysis of 587 of the donors, roughly 300 Gb of sequence data and 90 million to 120 million unique TCR beta sequences from 180 million or so T cells were reported. An early release that covered some 630 HLA-typed donors contained 250 to 350 gigabases of sequencing data and around 85 million unique TCR sequences. In a later genetic analysis, genome-wide SNP genotypes for about three fifths of the roughly 670 donors were used, and that subset was treated as a discovery cohort. To decide whether each TCR beta V gene segment behaved as functional or pseudogenic, an earlier analysis of approximately 600 of the donors relied on high-throughput TCR beta sequencing. Typing coverage varied by locus: roughly 620-630 donors for A, B, C, DRB1 and DQB1; more than 500 for DQA1; approximately 570 for DPA1; 450 to 480 for DPB1. Of the roughly 400 genotyped donors, approximately 81% were placed in the genetic ancestry cluster associated with self-reported Caucasian donors. The study profiled the T cell repertoires of hundreds of subjects by immunosequencing and related them to cytomegalovirus serostatus. In addition to the first cohort of about 650 subjects, a separate validation cohort of approximately 120 different subjects was used. Roughly 5 DR-DQ haplotypes were handled as single units for association and clustering because linkage in the cohort was strong. High-throughput TCR immunosequencing, statistical association of individual TCRs with disease status, and machine learning were combined to predict cytomegalovirus infection status. HLA typing covered class I and class II loci at four-digit resolution. The study aimed to test whether signatures of past pathogen exposure could be identified by cataloging public T cell receptors. Across approximately 420 genotyped donors of the cohort, an average of about 220,000 unique TCR beta nucleotide sequences per donor were sequenced, and roughly 18% of those sequences were non-productive. Rather than using new phenotypic data, the later analysis identified candidate immune exposures from TCR beta sequences and from how often those sequences occurred across donors. Donor age, sex, ethnicity and CMV serostatus were collected together with the repertoire data. In a later analysis, previously published TCR beta repertoires from 600 to 850 donors were re-analyzed and high-resolution HLA genotyping was added so that TCR occurrence patterns could be studied. Every repertoire in the discovery cohort had been generated on one and the same sequencing platform.

The library was built by means of the immunoSEQ multiplex PCR assay. For the multiplex PCR, a mixture combining 60 forward primers for TCR Vbeta segments and 13 reverse primers for TCR Jbeta segments was used. The CDR3 region of rearranged TCR beta genes was amplified from genomic DNA by a multiplex PCR assay. On the Illumina HiSeq System, the amplified TCR beta libraries were sequenced as 87-base-pair reads. Turning to the authors' computational methods: A later analysis counted approximately 76 million unique TCR beta chains across the 650 to 700 repertoires, and around 9.9 million of these chains were shared by at least two donors. To remove PCR and sequencing errors, raw reads were error-corrected and collapsed into unique sequences using a nearest-neighbor algorithm that merged closely related sequences. Alignment of CDR3 sequences to IMGT reference sequences was used to assign V, D and J gene segments. For a sequence to be retained, at least a six-nucleotide match to both a V gene segment and a J gene segment was required. A rearrangement counted as productive if the CDR3 had no stop codons and remained in frame with V and J, and every other rearrangement counted as non-productive. Following IMGT convention, CDR3 was defined as the stretch from the second conserved V-encoded cysteine up to the conserved J-encoded phenylalanine. The earlier analysis of about 590 of the donors excluded sequences that lacked an unambiguous match to a single V gene segment. In an earlier analysis of 587 of the donors, V segments were called functional above 56.7% productive rearrangements and were called segregating when the between-donor standard deviation exceeded 5%. A statistical classification framework was built for diagnosing cytomegalovirus status from the catalog of TCR beta chain sequences. In a later analysis, TCR nucleotide sequences were compared against IMGT/GENE-DB human TR gene sequences so that V and J genes could be assigned. The TCRdist pipeline was used in a later analysis to assign CDR3 sequences and most-parsimonious VDJ recombination scenarios. A later analysis defined each TCR beta chain by its CDR3 amino acid sequence plus V-gene family, and excluded reads lacking a unique V-gene family. To address suspected cross-contamination and a sequencing artifact, a later analysis removed around 600 highly shared, low-generation-probability nucleotide sequences. For each public chain, a later analysis derived a clonal expansion index from normalized ranks of inferred template counts within each repertoire. A later analysis computed generation probabilities with a VDJ recombination model fitted to out-of-frame rearrangements, and checked the results against IGoR. In a later analysis, hypergeometric tests were used to score TCR-TCR, TCR-HLA and TCR-CMV co-occurrence, with a repertoire-size bias correction applied to TCR pairs. False discovery rates were estimated in a later analysis by permuting HLA or CMV assignments 20 times. In a later analysis, co-occurring TCRs were grouped using DBSCAN, and TCRdist sequence similarity was added for clustering within HLA-allele-positive subsets. Repertoires with fewer than 30,000 or more than 120,000 public chains were left out of co-occurrence clustering, as were five repertoires with anomalous nucleotide sharing. The source is immuneACCESS, and TCRdb retained only in-frame sequences with V and J called. Part of the clones is not carried over; for the studies checked, unresolved V genes explain less than half of this, and the remainder is unexplained. V, J and clone size are taken as reported in that table, and D and trimming were inferred from the DNA itself. In all, the sample holds 210,000 or so clones, and 85% of those were seen once. The ten most abundant clones make up 0.24% of the sample.

The cohort consisted of some 670 healthy bone marrow donors. Cohort members were all nominally healthy when sampled, although unrecorded immune exposures were likely present. The donor was CMV seronegative and belonged to the group of 380 or so seronegative cohort members. A peripheral blood sample was provided by each donor, and peripheral blood mononuclear cells were used for TCR beta sequencing. The Qiagen DNeasy Blood Extraction Kit was used to extract genomic DNA from the blood cell samples. Paper-wide results and their limitations: The 87-base-pair reads could not distinguish some IMGT-functional V segments, including TRBV6-2 and TRBV6-3, so those segments were excluded. Because counts were too low, around 18 rarely observed V segments, including chromosome 9 orphons, were left out of the earlier analysis of some 600 of the donors. Assigning TCR associations to individual alleles was difficult when HLA alleles, especially DR and DQ, strongly co-occurred. Sequencing depth was assumed to be roughly uniform across donors in the presence/absence analyses, though that assumption may not hold. Because HLA typing was missing for some donors at each locus, association tests included only the typed subset. The classifier was reported to diagnose cytomegalovirus status with high specificity and sensitivity in both the original cohort and the validation cohort. According to the authors, the approach could potentially be generalized to other disease states and immunological phenotypes. A later analysis reported that several top co-occurrence clusters appeared linked to parvovirus B19, influenza, CMV and Epstein-Barr virus. The study listed 150 to 200 TCR beta chains as associated with cytomegalovirus. A cluster of highly shared sequence variants was judged likely to represent a technical artifact of the sequencing pipeline. A further reported finding was that TCR beta sequences accurately predicted the HLA-A and HLA-B alleles for most subjects in the first cohort. V-gene and J-gene trimming of TCR beta chains was associated with a missense DCLRE1C variant in a later genetic analysis, and the association was replicated in an independent cohort. According to a later genetic analysis, donors in an Asian-associated ancestry cluster had fewer N-insertions in productive TCRs than the approximately 630-donor mean. An earlier analysis of approximately 590 of the donors showed that most TCR beta V segments appeared in productive rearrangements either about 90% or about 30% of the time, which broadly matched IMGT annotations. In this cohort, only TCR beta chains were sequenced, and detectable features were limited by the absence of alpha or paired-chain data. A later analysis found that HLA-associated TCR beta chains were more clonally expanded and had lower generation probabilities than equally common non-associated chains. According to a later analysis, most CMV-associated TCR beta chains appeared to be HLA-restricted, and the HLA associations seemed to be driven largely by CMV exposure. Most TCR sequences were seen in very few donors, while some public TCRs were found in many individuals. In vitro tests confirmed that three of the cytomegalovirus-associated TCR beta chains recognize cytomegalovirus antigens. In a later analysis, the rate of TCR association differed among HLA loci, with DRB1 alleles having the most associated TCRs and HLA-C alleles having the fewest. For the cohort, immune exposure information was limited to CMV serostatus. In a later analysis, 16,951 TCR beta sequences were associated with specific HLA alleles at a false discovery rate of 0.05. Linkage disequilibrium might explain the correlated functional status among segregating V segments, but an unknown experimental factor could not be ruled out.

The TCR originated in a girl aged 2-10 years in good health and CMV-seronegative. Recombination linked TRBV5-4 to TRBJ2-1; 7 central bases correspond to TRBD2. Sequencing was performed on PBMCs. The CDR3 protein sequence reads: CASSTPHTGGGYNEQFF. The nucleotide sequence reads TGTGCCAGCAGCACCCCCCATACGGGAGGTGGATACAATGAGCAGTTCTTC.